This TCR beta chain was observed in a study of shared clonotypes between healthy human individuals. This clone was picked up a small number of times. In germline, CDR1 is SGHTA, CDR2 FQGNSA. The CDR3 runs to 15 residues. V dropped 1 base and J dropped 3 bases, with 12 bases sitting between them. Repertoires were generated with immunoSEQ multiplex PCR, while TCRdb's copy carries only in-frame clones and drops some. The sample lists hundreds of thousands of clones; roughly 70% were seen once. Sample: memory CD4+ T cells sorted from blood. Sample subset: CD45RA-negative fraction. This clonotype originated in a man aged 30 to 39 in good health. The chain joins TRBV7-2 to TRBJ1-2; a weak D match, TRBD1 (6 bases). The chain's CDR3 is CASSLVVGGDYGYTF. The CDR3 region has the DNA TGTGCCAGCAGCTTAGTGGTAGGGGGAGACTATGGCTACACCTTC.